This passage covers 18 T cell receptor beta chains from one sample sequenced in a study of T cells in Graves' hyperthyroidism and ophthalmopathy. Using RNA transcripts as the source, TCR beta CDR3 regions were amplified. When the TCR CDR3 underwent first-round RT-PCR, the HTBI primer set was used. TCRdb re-called the multiplex PCR reads with MiXCR, one entry per CDR3 protein. The table has a few hundred thousand distinct CDR3 sequences, approximately 13% seen once. Specimen: blood. All receptors come from a woman aged 18-35 years with Graves' hyperthyroidism.

This clonotype was seen at least ten times. The rearrangement uses TRBV3-1 and TRBJ2-1; TRBD2 aligns across 16 bases. This CDR3 has 16 residues. CDR1 and CDR2 from the germline V gene are LGHDT and YNNKEL (reference sequence). The junction had 1 base not matched to a gene; V was cut back by 0 bases and J by 8 bases. The CDR3 bases are TGTGCCAGCAGCCAAGAGGGACTAGCGGGAGGGCATGAGCAGTTCTTC. Translation: CASSQEGLAGGHEQFF.

This clonotype appeared many times. The chain carries TRBV6-2 or TRBV6-3 and TRBJ1-5, with D maybe TRBD1 (6 bases). This CDR3 is built from 14 residues. Germline CDR1 is MNHEY and CDR2 is SVGEGT. V was pared by 2 bases and J by 7 bases, with 12 bases between. The CDR3 DNA is TGTGCCAGCAGTTACAGTGGGGGGCCCCAGCCCCAGCATTTT. It translates to CASSYSGGPQPQHF.

Ten or more counts support this clonotype. This sequence joins TRBV5-4 and TRBJ1-2; 9 bases map to TRBD1. The CDR3 length is 13 residues. The V segment lost 4 bases and the J segment 7 bases; nucleotides outside the gene matches: 5. CDR1 and CDR2 (germline): SGHNT, YYREEE (reference sequence). In DNA form, the CDR3 reads TGTGCCAGCAGCGAGGGACAGGGAGTTGGCTACACCTTC. This translates into CASSEGQGVGYTF.

This chain connects TRBV20-1 to TRBJ1-5, with D possibly matching TRBD1 (5 bases). Per germline, CDR1 DFQATT and CDR2 SNEGSKA (reference sequence). This CDR3 comprises 13 residues. The V end lost 6 bases, the J end lost 0 bases, and 9 bases lay between the germline ends. Here the CDR3 reads CSARGDSNQPQHF. DNA of the CDR3: TGCAGTGCGAGGGGAGATAGCAATCAGCCCCAGCATTTT.

The V and J genes are TRBV5-1 and TRBJ1-3; the D is unclear. Trimming took 0 bases from V and 0 from J, leaving 7 bases between them. Germline loops: CDR1 SGHRS, CDR2 YFSETQ. The CDR3 covers 15 residues. The DNA for the CDR3 is TGCGCCAGCAGCTTGGGCGCTAGCTCTGGAAACACCATATATTTT. It specifies CASSLGASSGNTIYF.

The table lists this clonotype with many counts. CDR3 sequence reads: CASSSRDTQYF. The CDR3 region has the DNA TGTGCCAGCAGTTCTAGAGATACGCAGTATTTT. The chain links TRBV6-1 to TRBJ2-3; no definite D call. The CDR3 consists of 11 residues. Germline CDR1 and CDR2: MNHNS and SASEGT. The germline V and J ends were trimmed by 5 bases and 5 bases, with 5 bases remaining between them.

The table lists this clonotype with many counts. The chain couples TRBV13 to TRBJ1-5, with D unresolved. Germline CDR1 PRHDT, CDR2 FYEKMQ (reference sequence). This CDR3 spans 16 amino acids. The V end was cut by 5 bases, the J end by 1 base, with 15 bases between. The chain's CDR3 is CASSVGRRLSNQPQHF. In nucleotides, the CDR3 is TGTGCCAGCAGCGTCGGGCGGAGACTGAGCAATCAGCCCCAGCATTTT.

This clonotype was recorded many times. The chain is built from TRBV2 and TRBJ1-2, with a weak D call TRBD1 (5 bases). CDR3 size: 15 residues. Germline V CDR1 and CDR2: SNHLY, FYNNEI. Trimming removed 6 bases from V and 0 bases from J, with 14 bases in between. The CDR3 loop reads CASSPGTDSNYGYTF. For the CDR3, the DNA is TGTGCCAGCAGCCCCGGGACGGATTCTAACTATGGCTACACCTTC.

This clonotype was counted ten times or more. The gene calls are TRBV7-2 and TRBJ2-7; 11 nucleotides align to TRBD2. V dropped 6 bases and J dropped 0; count of bases not matched to a gene: 4. The CDR3 totals 15 residues. The germline V gene has CDR1 SGHTA and CDR2 FQGNSA. CDR3 DNA: TGTGCCAGCAGTGGAACTAGCGGGAGCTCCTACGAGCAGTACTTC. This gives the protein CASSGTSGSSYEQYF.

This clonotype was picked up many times. V usage is TRBV30 and J usage is TRBJ1-1; 8 positions match TRBD1. Per the germline V gene, CDR1 is GTSNPN and CDR2 is SVGIG (reference sequence). The CDR3 loop spans 14 amino acids. Trimming removed 3 bases from V and 11 bases from J; junction bases left unmatched: 14. The CDR3 coding sequence is TGTGCCTGGAGCCGGGACAGGATCGAACATGCGGCTTTCTTT. It yields the protein CAWSRDRIEHAAFF.

In this sample, this clonotype turned up many times. The J gene is TRBJ2-5, the V gene TRBV12-5; 7 bases match TRBD1. J was trimmed by 5 bases and V by 9 bases; bases with no gene match: 6. The CDR3 length is 12 residues. CDR1 is LGHNT and CDR2 is FRNRAP in the germline V gene. CDR3 loop: CASRGYGETQYF. The CDR3, as DNA: TGTGCTAGCAGGGGGTATGGCGAGACCCAGTACTTC.

As DNA, the CDR3 is TGTGCCAGCAGTTTAGACAGGAAGCAGTTCTTC. Protein sequence: CASSLDRKQFF. V gene TRBV27 combines with J gene TRBJ2-1, with a possible D match to TRBD1 (6 bases). The CDR3 runs 11 residues. Per germline, CDR1 MNHEY and CDR2 SMNVEV (reference sequence). The V end was cut by 2 bases, the J end by 11 bases, with 7 bases between.

This clonotype was observed many times. This chain joins TRBV2 and TRBJ1-2; no clear D gene. The CDR3 contains 11 residues. Germline V gives CDR1 SNHLY, CDR2 FYNNEI. The V end was cut by 0 bases, the J end by 5 bases, with 1 base between. The CDR3 spells CASSEAYGYTF. CDR3 bases: TGTGCCAGCAGTGAAGCGTATGGCTACACCTTC.

The chain joins TRBV20-1 to TRBJ2-2, with 11 bases matching TRBD2. The CDR3 consists of 16 residues. Trimming removed 6 bases from V and 0 bases from J; junction bases left unmatched: 6. CDR1 is DFQATT and CDR2 is SNEGSKA in the germline V gene (reference sequence). CDR3: CSAPSGRTANTGELFF. DNA of the CDR3: TGCAGTGCCCCTAGCGGGAGGACCGCGAACACCGGGGAGCTGTTTTTT.

This clonotype appeared many times. This chain joins TRBV10-3 and TRBJ2-3, with D unclear. V was trimmed by 0 bases and J by 6 bases, leaving 4 bases between them. Looked up from germline, CDR1 is ENHRY and CDR2 is SYGVKD. The CDR3 spans 12 residues. CDR3 sequence: CAISESEDTQYF. In DNA, the CDR3 is TGTGCCATCAGTGAGTCGGAGGATACGCAGTATTTT.

This clonotype was observed at least ten times. The rearrangement links TRBV27 to TRBJ2-1; D may match TRBD1 or TRBD2 (6 bases each). Trimming stripped 7 bases from V and 9 bases from J, with 25 bases between. The CDR3 sequence is 16 residues long. Germline-derived CDR1 and CDR2 are MNHEY and SMNVEV (reference sequence). The CDR3 sequence is CASIFYWGAPSAEQFF. DNA of the CDR3: TGTGCCAGCATATTTTACTGGGGGGCCCCCTCGGCTGAGCAGTTCTTC.

CDR3 protein: CASSPGGVSNQPQHF. The CDR3 DNA reads TGCGCCAGCAGCCCGGGGGGGGTGAGCAATCAGCCCCAGCATTTT. J is TRBJ1-5 and V is TRBV4-1; D perhaps matches TRBD1 (5 bases). This CDR3 has 15 residues. Germline-derived CDR1 and CDR2 are MGHRA and YSYEKL. The ends were cut back, 4 bases at V and 1 base at J, with 11 bases in the middle.

Many counts were recorded for this clonotype. The V gene is TRBV3-1, the J gene TRBJ2-1; TRBD1 matches at 8 bases. The CDR3 is 16 residues long. The V gene's germline CDR1 is LGHDT and CDR2 YNNKEL (reference sequence). Trimming at V came to 4 bases and at J to 3 bases, leaving 8 bases not matched to a gene. For the CDR3, the DNA is TGTGCCAGCAGCCTGGAACCAGGGGGCGGCTACAATGAGCAGTTCTTC. This gives the protein CASSLEPGGGYNEQFF.